This TCR beta chain was sequenced for a study of naive and memory T cell subsets. Notes on the study in general: Possibly reflecting memory cells re-expressing CD45RA, a few larger clonotypes occurred in naive repertoires, especially CD8.

An equimolar mix of two oligonucleotides served as the beta constant-region primer for TRBC1 and TRBC2. The ligated cDNA underwent four PCR rounds using SP2 and nested alpha and beta constant-region primers. TCRdb reprocessed the UMI-ligation and nested PCR reads via MiXCR and lists one record per CDR3 protein. The profile shows some 150,000 distinct CDR3 sequences, about 15% of them singletons. Separate alpha and beta amplification began at the second PCR step. Cells stained for CD3, CD4, CD8, CD45RA and CD27 were sorted into four subsets. CDR1 is SGHRS, CDR2 YFSETQ, per germline. This CDR3 is built from 13 residues. V dropped 0 bases and J dropped 7 bases, with 11 bases sitting between them. Comments on this clonotype: What it recognizes is unknown.

The sequencing input was naive CD4+ T cells from blood. This receptor was obtained from a human donor in good health. The V call is TRBV5-1, the J call TRBJ2-7, with D possibly matching TRBD2 (5 bases). CDR3 amino acids: CASSLAGGPEQYF. For the CDR3, the DNA is TGCGCCAGCAGCTTGGCCGGAGGACCGGAGCAGTACTTC.